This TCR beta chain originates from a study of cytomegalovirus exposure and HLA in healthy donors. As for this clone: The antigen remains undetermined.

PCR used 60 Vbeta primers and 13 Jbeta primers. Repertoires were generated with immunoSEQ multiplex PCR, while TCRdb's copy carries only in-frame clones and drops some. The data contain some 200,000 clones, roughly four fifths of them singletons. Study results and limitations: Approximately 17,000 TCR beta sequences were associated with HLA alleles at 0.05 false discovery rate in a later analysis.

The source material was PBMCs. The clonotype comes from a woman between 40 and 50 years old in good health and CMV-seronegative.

The CDR3 reads CASSLDGTSGGPGPFF. For the CDR3, the DNA is TGTGCCAGCAGCTTAGATGGGACTAGCGGGGGACCGGGACCGTTCTTC. V usage is TRBV7-9 and J usage is TRBJ2-1; TRBD2 matches 14 bases. This CDR3 is 16 amino acids long. V trimming: 1 base; J trimming: 15 bases; junction bases outside the gene matches: 11. In germline, CDR1 is SEHNR, CDR2 FQNEAQ (reference sequence).